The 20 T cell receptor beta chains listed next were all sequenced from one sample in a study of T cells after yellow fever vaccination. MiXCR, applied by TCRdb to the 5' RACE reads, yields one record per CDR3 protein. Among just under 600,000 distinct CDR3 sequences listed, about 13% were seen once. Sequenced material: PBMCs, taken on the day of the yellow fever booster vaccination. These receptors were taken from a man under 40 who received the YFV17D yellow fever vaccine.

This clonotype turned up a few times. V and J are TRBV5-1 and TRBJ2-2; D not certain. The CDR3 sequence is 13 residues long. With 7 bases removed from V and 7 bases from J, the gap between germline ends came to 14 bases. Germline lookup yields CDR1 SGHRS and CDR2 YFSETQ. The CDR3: CASHPNSGGELFF. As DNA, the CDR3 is TGCGCCAGCCACCCAAACAGTGGCGGGGAGCTGTTTTTT.

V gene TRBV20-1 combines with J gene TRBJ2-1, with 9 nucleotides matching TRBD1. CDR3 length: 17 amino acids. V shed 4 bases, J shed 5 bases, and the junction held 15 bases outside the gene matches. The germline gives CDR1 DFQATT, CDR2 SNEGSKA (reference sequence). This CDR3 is CSATAPAGTGSHNEQFF. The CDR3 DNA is TGCAGTGCTACGGCCCCCGCCGGGACAGGGTCCCACAATGAGCAGTTCTTC.

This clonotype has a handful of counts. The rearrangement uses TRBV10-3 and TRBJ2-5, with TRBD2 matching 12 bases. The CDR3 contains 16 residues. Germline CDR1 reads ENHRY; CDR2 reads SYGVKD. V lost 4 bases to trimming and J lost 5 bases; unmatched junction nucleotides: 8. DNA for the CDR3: TGTGCCATCAGTGCTAGACTAGCGGGGGAGGGTGAGACCCAGTACTTC. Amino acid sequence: CAISARLAGEGETQYF.

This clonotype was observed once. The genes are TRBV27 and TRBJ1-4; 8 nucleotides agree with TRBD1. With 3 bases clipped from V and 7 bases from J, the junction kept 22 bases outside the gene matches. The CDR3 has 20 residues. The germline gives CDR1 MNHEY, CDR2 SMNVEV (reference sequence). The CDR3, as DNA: TGTGCCAGCAGTTTGGGGGGAAGGAGGACAGGGACGGCCTCCGGTGAAAAACTGTTTTTT. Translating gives CASSLGGRRTGTASGEKLFF.

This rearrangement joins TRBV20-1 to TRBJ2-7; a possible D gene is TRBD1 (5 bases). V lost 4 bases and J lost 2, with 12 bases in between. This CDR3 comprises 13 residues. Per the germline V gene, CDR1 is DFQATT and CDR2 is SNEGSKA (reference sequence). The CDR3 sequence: CSAKTAGPYEQYF. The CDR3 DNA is TGCAGTGCTAAGACAGCCGGGCCCTACGAGCAGTACTTC.

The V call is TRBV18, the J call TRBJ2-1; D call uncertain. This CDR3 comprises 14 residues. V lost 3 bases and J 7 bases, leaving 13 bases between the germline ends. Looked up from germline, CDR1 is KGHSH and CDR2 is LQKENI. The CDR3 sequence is CASSPLAASNEQFF. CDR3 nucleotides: TGTGCCAGCTCACCGCTGGCCGCCTCGAATGAGCAGTTCTTC.

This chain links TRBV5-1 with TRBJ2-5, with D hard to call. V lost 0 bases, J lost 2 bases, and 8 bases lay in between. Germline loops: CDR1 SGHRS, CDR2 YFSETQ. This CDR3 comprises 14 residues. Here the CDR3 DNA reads TGCGCCAGCAGCTTGGTAGCACTACAAGAGACCCAGTACTTC. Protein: CASSLVALQETQYF.

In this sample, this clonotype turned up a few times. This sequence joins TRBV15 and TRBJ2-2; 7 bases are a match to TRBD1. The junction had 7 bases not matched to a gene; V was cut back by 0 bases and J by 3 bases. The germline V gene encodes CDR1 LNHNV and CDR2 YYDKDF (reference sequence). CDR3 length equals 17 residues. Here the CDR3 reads CATSRDLGTAHTGELFF. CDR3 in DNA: TGTGCCACCAGCAGAGATCTCGGGACAGCTCACACCGGGGAGCTGTTTTTT.

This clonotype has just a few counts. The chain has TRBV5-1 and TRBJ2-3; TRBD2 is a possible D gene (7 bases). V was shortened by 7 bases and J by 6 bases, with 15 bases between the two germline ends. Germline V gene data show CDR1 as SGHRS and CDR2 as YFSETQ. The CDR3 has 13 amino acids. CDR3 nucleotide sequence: TGCGCCAGCGGCGGGGGCGGCATTGATACGCAGTATTTT. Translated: CASGGGGIDTQYF.

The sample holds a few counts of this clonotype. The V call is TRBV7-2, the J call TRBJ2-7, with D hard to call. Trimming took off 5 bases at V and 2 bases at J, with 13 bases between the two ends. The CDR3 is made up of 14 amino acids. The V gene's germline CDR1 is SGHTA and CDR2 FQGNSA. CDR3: CASSPRTNPYEQYF. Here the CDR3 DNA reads TGTGCCAGCAGCCCTAGAACGAATCCCTACGAGCAGTACTTC.

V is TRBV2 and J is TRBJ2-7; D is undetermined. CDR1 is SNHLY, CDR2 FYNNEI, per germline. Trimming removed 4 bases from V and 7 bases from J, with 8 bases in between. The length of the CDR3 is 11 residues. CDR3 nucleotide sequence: TGTGCCAGCAGTGTTGACGGAGAGCAGTACTTC. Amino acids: CASSVDGEQYF.

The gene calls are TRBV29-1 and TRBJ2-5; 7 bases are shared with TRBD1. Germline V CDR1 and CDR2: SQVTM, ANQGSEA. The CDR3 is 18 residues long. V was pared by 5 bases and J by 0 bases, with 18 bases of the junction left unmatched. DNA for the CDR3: TGCAGCGTTTATTTTTCAAATCCTGGGACAGACTACCAAGAGACCCAGTACTTC. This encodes CSVYFSNPGTDYQETQYF.

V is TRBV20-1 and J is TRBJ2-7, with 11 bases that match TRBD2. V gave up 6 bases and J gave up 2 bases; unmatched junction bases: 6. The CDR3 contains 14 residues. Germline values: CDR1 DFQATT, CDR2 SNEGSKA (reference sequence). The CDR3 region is CSAGTSGGTYEQYF. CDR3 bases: TGCAGTGCGGGTACTAGCGGGGGAACCTACGAGCAGTACTTC.

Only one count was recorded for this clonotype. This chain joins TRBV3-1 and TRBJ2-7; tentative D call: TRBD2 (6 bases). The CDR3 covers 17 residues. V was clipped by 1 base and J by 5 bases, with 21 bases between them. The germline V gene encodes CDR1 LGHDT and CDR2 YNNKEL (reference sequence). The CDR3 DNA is TGTGCCAGCAGCCAAGGGGAGCGCGGGACCCCCCGGGACGAGCAGTACTTC. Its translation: CASSQGERGTPRDEQYF.

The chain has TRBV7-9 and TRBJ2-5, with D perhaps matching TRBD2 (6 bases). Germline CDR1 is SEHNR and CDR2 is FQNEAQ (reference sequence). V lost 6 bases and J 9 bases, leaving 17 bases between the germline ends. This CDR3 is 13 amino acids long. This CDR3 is CASRPIVGGPQYF. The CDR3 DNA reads TGTGCCAGCAGGCCTATCGTCGGAGGGCCCCAGTACTTC.

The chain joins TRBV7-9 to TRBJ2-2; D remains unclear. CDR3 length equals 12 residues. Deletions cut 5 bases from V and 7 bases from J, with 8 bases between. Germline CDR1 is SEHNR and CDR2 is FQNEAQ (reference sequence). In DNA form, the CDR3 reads TGTGCCAGCAGCCTTGTGTTCGGGGAGCTGTTTTTT. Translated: CASSLVFGELFF.

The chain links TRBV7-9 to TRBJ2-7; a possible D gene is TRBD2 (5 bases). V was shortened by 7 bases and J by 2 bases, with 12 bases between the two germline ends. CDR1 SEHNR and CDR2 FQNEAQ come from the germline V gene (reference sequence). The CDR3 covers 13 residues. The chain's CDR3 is CASNPDGAYEQYF. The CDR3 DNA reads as TGTGCCAGCAATCCGGACGGGGCCTACGAGCAGTACTTC.

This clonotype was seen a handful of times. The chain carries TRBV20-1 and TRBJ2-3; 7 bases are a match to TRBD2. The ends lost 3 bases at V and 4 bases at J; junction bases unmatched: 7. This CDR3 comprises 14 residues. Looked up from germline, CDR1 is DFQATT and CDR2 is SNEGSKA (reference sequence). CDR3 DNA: TGCAGTGCTAGTAGGCGGGAGATGGCAGATACGCAGTATTTT. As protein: CSASRREMADTQYF.

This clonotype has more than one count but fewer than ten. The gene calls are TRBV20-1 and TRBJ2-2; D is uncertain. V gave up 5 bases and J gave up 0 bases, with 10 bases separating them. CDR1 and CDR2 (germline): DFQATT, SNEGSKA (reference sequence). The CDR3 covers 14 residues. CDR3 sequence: CSAFRQPNTGELFF. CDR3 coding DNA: TGCAGTGCTTTCCGGCAGCCGAACACCGGGGAGCTGTTTTTT.

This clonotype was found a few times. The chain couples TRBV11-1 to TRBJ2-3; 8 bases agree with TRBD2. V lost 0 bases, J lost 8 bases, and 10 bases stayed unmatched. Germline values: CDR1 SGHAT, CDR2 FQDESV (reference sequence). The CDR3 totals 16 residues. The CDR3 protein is CASSLASGGRSGTQYF. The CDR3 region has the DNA TGTGCCAGCAGCTTAGCGTCGGGAGGGCGCTCGGGTACGCAGTATTTT.